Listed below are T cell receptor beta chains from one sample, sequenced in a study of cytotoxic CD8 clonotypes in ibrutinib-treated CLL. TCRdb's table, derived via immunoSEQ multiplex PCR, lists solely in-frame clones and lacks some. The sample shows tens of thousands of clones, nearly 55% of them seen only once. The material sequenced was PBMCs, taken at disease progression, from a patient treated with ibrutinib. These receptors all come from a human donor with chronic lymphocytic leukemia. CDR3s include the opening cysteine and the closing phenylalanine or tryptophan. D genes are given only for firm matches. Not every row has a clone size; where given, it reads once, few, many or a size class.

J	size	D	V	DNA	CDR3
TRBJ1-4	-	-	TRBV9	TGTGCCAGCAGCGTTTCCTTAGAAGGGAAACTGTTTTTT	CASSVSLEGKLFF
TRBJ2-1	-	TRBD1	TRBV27	TGTGCCAGCAGCGACGGGACAGGGGCCTACAATGAGCAGTTCTTC	CASSDGTGAYNEQFF
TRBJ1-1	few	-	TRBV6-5	TGTGCCAGCAGTTACCTGGGGGATTACACTGAAGCTTTCTTT	CASSYLGDYTEAFF
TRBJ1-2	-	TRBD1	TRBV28	TGTGCCAGCACGGACAGGGGCCCCTATGGCTACACCTTC	CASTDRGPYGYTF
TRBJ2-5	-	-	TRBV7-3	TGTGCCAGCAGCTTAACCGGGGCCCAAGAGACCCAGTACTTC	CASSLTGAQETQYF
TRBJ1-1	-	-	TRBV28	TGTGCCAGCAGTTTAATGCGCGTAGTGGGAGCTTTCTTT	CASSLMRVVGAFF
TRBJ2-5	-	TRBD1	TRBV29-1	TGCAGCGTCACGGTGGACAGGGCCCCGGAGACCCAGTACTTC	CSVTVDRAPETQYF
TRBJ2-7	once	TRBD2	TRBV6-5	TGTGCCAGCAGTTACCTGACTAGCGGGGGGGCCTACGAGCAGTACTTC	CASSYLTSGGAYEQYF
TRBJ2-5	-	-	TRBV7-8	TGTGCCAGCAGCAGCCCCACGGGGACGGAGACCCAGTACTTC	CASSSPTGTETQYF
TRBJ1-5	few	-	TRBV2	TGTGCCAGCAGCGATGCAAGAGGTCAGCCCCAGCATTTT	CASSDARGQPQHF
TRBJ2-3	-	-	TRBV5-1	TGCGCCAGCAGCGCCGGACAAGACACAGATACGCAGTATTTT	CASSAGQDTDTQYF
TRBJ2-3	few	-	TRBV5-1	TGCGCCAGCAGCTTGCTGGATAGCACAGATACGCAGTATTTT	CASSLLDSTDTQYF
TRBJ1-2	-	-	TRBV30	TGTGCCTGGAGTACCGGGCAGGGAGGGACCTATGGCTACACCTTC	CAWSTGQGGTYGYTF
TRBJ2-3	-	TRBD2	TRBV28	TGTGCCAGCAGTCCACAGGGGCTAGCGGGAGGGCCGAGTTTGTCAGATACGCAGTATTTT	CASSPQGLAGGPSLSDTQYF
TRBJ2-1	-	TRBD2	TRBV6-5	TGTGCCAGCAGTTCCCCCCTAGCGGGGGGTAACGATGAGCAGTTCTTC	CASSSPLAGGNDEQFF
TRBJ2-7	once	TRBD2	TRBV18	TGTGCCAGCTCACCTGGGAGGGAGGACGAGCAGTACTTC	CASSPGREDEQYF
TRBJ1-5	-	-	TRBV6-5	TGTGCCAGCGGGAACGGTGATCAGCCCCAGCATTTT	CASGNGDQPQHF
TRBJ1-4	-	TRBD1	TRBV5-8	TGTGCCAGCAGCACGGGACAGGGTGATGAAAAACTGTTTTTT	CASSTGQGDEKLFF
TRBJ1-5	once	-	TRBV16	TGTGCCAGCAGCCGGGTGACTACCCGCCTGCATTTT	CASSRVTTRLHF
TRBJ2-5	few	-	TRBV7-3	TGCGCCAGCAGCCCAGAGGACAGCCCACGGGAGACCCAGTACTTC	CASSPEDSPRETQYF
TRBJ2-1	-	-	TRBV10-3	TGTGCCATCAGATGGGAGTCCCTGGGAAACAATGAGCAGTTCTTC	CAIRWESLGNNEQFF
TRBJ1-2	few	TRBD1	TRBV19	TGTGCCAGTAGTACCACAGGGGGCGATGGCTACACCTTC	CASSTTGGDGYTF
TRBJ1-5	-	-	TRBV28	TGTGCCAGCAGTACAGTTTTGCAGAGTCAGCCCCAGCATTTT	CASSTVLQSQPQHF
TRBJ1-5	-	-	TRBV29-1	TGCAGCGCCAAGGTAAGCGTCGATCAGCCCCAGCATTTT	CSAKVSVDQPQHF
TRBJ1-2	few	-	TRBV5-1	TGCGCCAGCAGCTTGGAAGCAGCTAACTATGGCTACACCTTC	CASSLEAANYGYTF
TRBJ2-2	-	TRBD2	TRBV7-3	TGTGCCAGCAGCGCGACTAGCGGGAGGCCGGGCACCGGGGAGCTGTTTTTT	CASSATSGRPGTGELFF
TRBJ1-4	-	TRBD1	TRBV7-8	TGTGCCAGCAGCTTAGCATTTGGACAGGGTACTTTAGGGGAAAAACTGTTTTTT	CASSLAFGQGTLGEKLFF
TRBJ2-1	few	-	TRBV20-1	TGCAGTGCTAGTCCCGGTGAGCAGTTCTTC	CSASPGEQFF
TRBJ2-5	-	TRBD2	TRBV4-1	TGCGCCAGCAGCCATCAGCCGACGGGACTAGCGGAAGAGACCCAGTACTTC	CASSHQPTGLAEETQYF
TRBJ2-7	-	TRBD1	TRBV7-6	TGTGCCAGCAGCTTAGCTCAGGGGGCGAGTGAGCAGTACTTC	CASSLAQGASEQYF